These T cell receptor beta chains were read from a single sample in a study of beta chain features in type 1 diabetes. TCRdb keeps only in-frame clones here, not all; method: immunoSEQ multiplex PCR. Of about 320,000 clones in the sample, 14% are singletons; the top ten hold over 5%. The sequencing sample was made of central memory CD4+ T cells from blood. The receptor source for this set is a man aged 25-45 years in good health. The CDR3 runs from the conserved cysteine through the conserved F or W. A D gene is named only where the DNA matches it firmly. Not all rows give a size; the values are once, few, many and, for expanded clones, a class.

V	D	J	size	CDR3	DNA
TRBV5-4	.	TRBJ2-2	.	CASSSGRRDTGELFF	TGTGCCAGCAGCTCGGGACGACGAGACACCGGGGAGCTGTTTTTT
TRBV9	TRBD2	TRBJ2-2	few	CASSPQASGRTGELFF	TGTGCCAGCAGCCCGCAGGCTAGCGGGAGAACCGGGGAGCTGTTTTTT
TRBV4-3	.	TRBJ2-5	.	CASSQGTDREAETQYF	TGCGCCAGCAGCCAAGGTACCGACAGGGAGGCGGAGACCCAGTACTTC
TRBV6-1	.	TRBJ2-5	few	CASSEKGQETQYF	TGTGCCAGCAGTGAAAAAGGGCAAGAGACCCAGTACTTC
TRBV18	.	TRBJ1-6	many	CASSPFEGNSPLHF	TGTGCCAGCTCACCGTTTGAGGGGAATTCACCCCTCCACTTT
TRBV7-9	TRBD1	TRBJ2-1	few	CASSGTPDRVYNEQFF	TGTGCCAGCAGCGGAACCCCGGACAGGGTTTACAATGAGCAGTTCTTC
TRBV27	.	TRBJ2-1	few	CASSSRLEQFF	TGTGCCAGCAGTTCCCGGTTGGAGCAGTTCTTC
TRBV7-2	.	TRBJ1-1	few	CASSLASGNTEAFF	TGTGCCAGCAGCTTAGCGTCGGGGAACACTGAAGCTTTCTTT
TRBV9	.	TRBJ2-2	.	CASSVQLFNTGELFF	TGTGCCAGCAGCGTACAGCTTTTCAACACCGGGGAGCTGTTTTTT
TRBV4-1	.	TRBJ2-3	.	CASSRTGDSTDTQYF	TGCGCCAGCAGCCGCACGGGGGATAGCACAGATACGCAGTATTTT
TRBV18	.	TRBJ2-5	many	CASSPPIRRETQYF	TGTGCCAGCTCACCACCGATTAGAAGGGAGACCCAGTACTTC
TRBV6-6	.	TRBJ2-1	once	CASSYSSGYNEQFF	TGTGCCAGCAGTTACTCGTCCGGGTACAATGAGCAGTTCTTC
TRBV19	.	TRBJ2-7	few	CASSIDLTASYEQYF	TGTGCCAGTAGTATAGATCTAACAGCTTCCTACGAGCAGTACTTC
TRBV11-2	.	TRBJ2-1	.	CASTLRGAGNYNEQFF	TGTGCCAGCACCCTCCGGGGGGCGGGTAACTACAATGAGCAGTTCTTC
TRBV7-2	TRBD2	TRBJ2-3	.	CASSLTRLAGATDTQYF	TGTGCCAGCAGCTTGACCCGACTAGCGGGAGCCACAGATACGCAGTATTTT
TRBV5-4	.	TRBJ2-1	.	CAILTMGSSYNEQFF	TGTGCCATCCTTACTATGGGGAGCTCCTACAATGAGCAGTTCTTC
TRBV6-6	.	TRBJ2-7	.	CASSLDSLKAEQYF	TGTGCCAGCAGTCTAGACTCATTGAAGGCCGAGCAGTACTTC
TRBV6-1	TRBD2	TRBJ2-7	.	CASSDGLAGGLYEQYF	TGTGCCAGCAGTGACGGACTAGCGGGGGGGCTGTACGAGCAGTACTTC
TRBV6-1	.	TRBJ2-2	.	CASGVMAGTGELFF	TGTGCCAGCGGAGTAATGGCGGGCACCGGGGAGCTGTTTTTT
TRBV7-2	TRBD2	TRBJ2-1	.	CASSWTSGSLNEQFF	TGTGCCAGCAGTTGGACTAGCGGGAGTCTTAATGAGCAGTTCTTC
TRBV4-3	TRBD1	TRBJ1-5	few	CASSQDRTGNQPQHF	TGCGCCAGCAGCCAAGATCGGACAGGGAATCAGCCCCAGCATTTT
TRBV7-2	.	TRBJ1-1	many	CASSLDRGWTEAFF	TGTGCCAGCAGCTTAGATCGGGGTTGGACTGAAGCTTTCTTT
TRBV7-2	.	TRBJ2-7	many	CASSRDSQSSYEQYF	TGTGCCAGCAGCCGCGACTCCCAGAGTTCCTACGAGCAGTACTTC
TRBV9	.	TRBJ1-3	.	CASSAKVGQLADTIYF	TGTGCCAGCAGCGCCAAGGTCGGACAGCTCGCGGACACCATATATTTT
TRBV7-9	.	TRBJ2-1	few	CASSLDSDNNEQFF	TGTGCCAGCAGCTTAGACAGTGATAACAATGAGCAGTTCTTC
TRBV11-3	.	TRBJ1-2	.	CASSLDSGFRYGYTF	TGTGCCAGCAGCTTAGATTCAGGGTTTCGCTATGGCTACACCTTC
TRBV10-2	TRBD1	TRBJ1-2	.	CASSESSQGANYGYTF	TGCGCCAGCAGTGAGTCGAGTCAGGGGGCTAACTATGGCTACACCTTC
TRBV4-3	.	TRBJ2-7	.	CASSQERQYEQYF	TGCGCCAGCAGCCAAGAGCGGCAGTACGAGCAGTACTTC
TRBV7-7	.	TRBJ1-1	.	CASSLGKGTEAFF	TGTGCCAGCAGCTTAGGCAAGGGCACTGAAGCTTTCTTT
TRBV7-9	.	TRBJ2-3	few	CASSLPSGSTDTQYF	TGTGCCAGCAGCTTACCCAGCGGGAGCACAGATACGCAGTATTTT
TRBV13	.	TRBJ1-4	.	CASSLGGTGRRNEKLFF	TGTGCCAGCAGCTTAGGAGGTACAGGCCGACGGAATGAAAAACTGTTTTTT
TRBV12-5	.	TRBJ2-1	many	CASGYIGFSEGDEQFF	TGTGCTAGTGGTTATATCGGTTTTAGCGAGGGCGATGAGCAGTTCTTC
TRBV5-4	.	TRBJ1-4	few	CASSLSVRTNEKLFF	TGTGCCAGCAGCTTGAGTGTGAGGACAAACGAAAAACTGTTTTTT
TRBV5-4	TRBD2	TRBJ2-2	many	CASSLASSGANTGELFF	TGTGCCAGCAGCTTGGCGTCTAGCGGGGCGAACACCGGGGAGCTGTTTTTT
TRBV30	.	TRBJ1-2	.	CASSQTASGDYGYTF	TGTGCCAGCAGCCAAACCGCCTCAGGGGACTATGGCTACACCTTC
TRBV7-3	.	TRBJ2-5	.	CASSLSGTAQETQYF	TGTGCCAGCAGCTTGTCCGGGACGGCTCAAGAGACCCAGTACTTC
TRBV10-3	TRBD1	TRBJ2-6	few	CAISSGGRTGANVLTF	TGTGCCATCAGTTCAGGGGGCAGGACTGGGGCCAACGTCCTGACTTTC
TRBV19	.	TRBJ1-1	.	CASSARQDLNTEAFF	TGTGCCAGTAGTGCACGACAGGACTTGAACACTGAAGCTTTCTTT